These 3 T cell receptor beta chains came from one sample sequenced in a study of blood T cell repertoires in COVID-19. The repertoire was sequenced with immunoSEQ multiplex PCR; TCRdb's copy has only in-frame clones and lacks some. The repertoire holds approximately 190,000 clones, with about 88% as singletons. The sequencing input was PBMCs or T cells enriched from blood (not recorded which). These receptors all come from a woman between 40 and 50 years old in a cohort exposed to, infected with or recovered from COVID-19 (not recorded which).

The chain couples TRBV2 to TRBJ1-3; no firm D call. Trimming shortened V by 9 bases and J by 2 bases, and 23 bases separated the two germline ends. The CDR3 has 17 residues. Germline V CDR1 and CDR2: SNHLY, FYNNEI. CDR3 sequence (DNA): TGTGCCAGAGCTAACCCCGAAGAGTCCTTGACTGGAAACACCATATATTTT. It translates to CARANPEESLTGNTIYF.

CDR3 loop: CASSKAGGSGNTIYF. The CDR3 DNA sequence: TGTGCCAGCAGCAAAGCGGGGGGATCTGGAAACACCATATATTTT. The chain uses TRBV21-1 and TRBJ1-3. TRBV21-1 is termed a pseudogene. The CDR3 contains 15 residues.

This clone was seen a few times. The chain uses TRBV6-2 or TRBV6-3 and TRBJ2-2, with 13 bases fitting TRBD2. The CDR3 spans 17 residues. With V trimmed by 6 bases and J by 7 bases, 11 bases remained unmatched. CDR1 and CDR2 (germline): MNHEY, SVGEGT. The CDR3 nucleotides are TGTGCCAGCAGCCCCCTTGGGACTAGCGGGACGATCGGGGAGCTGTTTTTT. Translated, it gives CASSPLGTSGTIGELFF.